This section outlines one T cell receptor (beta chain) sequence together with its context. Losses at the gene ends were 4 bases for V and 0 bases for J; bases not matched to a gene: 8. This CDR3 spans 16 amino acids. CDR1 SGHNT and CDR2 YYREEE come from the germline V gene (reference sequence). The sample comes from a study of blood T cell repertoires in COVID-19. The method was immunoSEQ multiplex PCR; TCRdb's version includes in-frame clones alone and lacks a portion of them. This table has some 79,000 clones, around 89% appearing once. Source material: peripheral blood. The receptor comes from a man between 65 and 79 years old with active or convalescent COVID-19. The chain employs TRBV5-4 and TRBJ2-5; 8 nucleotides line up with TRBD1. CDR3 DNA: TGTGCCAGCAGCCGGACAGGGCTCGTGTACCAAGAGACCCAGTACTTC. Encoded protein: CASSRTGLVYQETQYF.